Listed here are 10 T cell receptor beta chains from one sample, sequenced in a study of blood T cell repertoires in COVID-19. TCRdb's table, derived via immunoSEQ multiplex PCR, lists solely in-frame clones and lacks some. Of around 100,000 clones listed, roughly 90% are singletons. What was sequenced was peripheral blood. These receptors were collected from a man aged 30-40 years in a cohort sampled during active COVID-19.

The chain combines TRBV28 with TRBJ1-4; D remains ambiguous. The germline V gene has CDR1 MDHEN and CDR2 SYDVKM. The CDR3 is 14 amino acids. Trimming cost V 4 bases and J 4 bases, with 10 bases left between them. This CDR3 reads CASSSPGNNEKLFF. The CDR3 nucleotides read TGTGCCAGCAGTTCTCCCGGGAATAATGAAAAACTGTTTTTT.

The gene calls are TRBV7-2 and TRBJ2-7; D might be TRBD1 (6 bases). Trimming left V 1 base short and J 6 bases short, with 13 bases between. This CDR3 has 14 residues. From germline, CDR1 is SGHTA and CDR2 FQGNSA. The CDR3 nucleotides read TGTGCCAGCAGCTTAGGCAGGGGTTGGGCCGAGCAGTACTTC. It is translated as CASSLGRGWAEQYF.

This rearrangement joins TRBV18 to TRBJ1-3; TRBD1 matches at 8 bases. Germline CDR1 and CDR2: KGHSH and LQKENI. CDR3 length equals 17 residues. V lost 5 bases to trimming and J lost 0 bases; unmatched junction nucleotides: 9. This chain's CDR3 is CASSSPRTGSSGNTIYF. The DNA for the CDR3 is TGTGCCAGCTCATCCCCGAGGACAGGGAGCTCTGGAAACACCATATATTTT.

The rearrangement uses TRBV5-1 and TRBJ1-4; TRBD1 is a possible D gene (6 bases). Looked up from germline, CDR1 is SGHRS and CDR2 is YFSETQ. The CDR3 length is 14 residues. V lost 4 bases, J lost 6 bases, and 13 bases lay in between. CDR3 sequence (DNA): TGCGCCAGCAGCCCAGGGGCGGGGGATGAAAAACTGTTTTTT. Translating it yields CASSPGAGDEKLFF.

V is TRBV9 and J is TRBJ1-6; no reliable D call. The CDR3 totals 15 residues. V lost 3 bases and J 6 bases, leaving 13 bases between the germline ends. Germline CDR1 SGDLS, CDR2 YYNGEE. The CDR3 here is CASSAAGRANSPLHF. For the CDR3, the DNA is TGTGCCAGCAGCGCAGCGGGTCGGGCTAATTCACCCCTCCACTTT.

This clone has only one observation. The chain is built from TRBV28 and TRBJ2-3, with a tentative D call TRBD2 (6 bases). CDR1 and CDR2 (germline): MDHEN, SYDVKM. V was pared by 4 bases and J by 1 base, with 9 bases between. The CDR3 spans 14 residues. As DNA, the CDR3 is TGTGCCAGCAGTTCGACTAGTGGCACAGATACGCAGTATTTT. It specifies CASSSTSGTDTQYF.

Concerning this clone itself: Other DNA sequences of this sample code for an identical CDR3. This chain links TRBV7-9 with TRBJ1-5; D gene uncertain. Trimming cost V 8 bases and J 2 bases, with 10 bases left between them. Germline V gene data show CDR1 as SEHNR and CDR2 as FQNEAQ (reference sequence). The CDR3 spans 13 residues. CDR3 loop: CASSSGGNQPQHF. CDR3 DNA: TGTGCCAGCTCCAGCGGGGGCAATCAGCCCCAGCATTTT.

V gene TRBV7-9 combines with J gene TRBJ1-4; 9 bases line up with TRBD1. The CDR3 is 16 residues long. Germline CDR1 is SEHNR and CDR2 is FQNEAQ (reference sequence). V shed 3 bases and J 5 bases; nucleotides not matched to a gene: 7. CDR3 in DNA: TGTGCCAGCAGCTTGGGACAGGGTTCCCTAAATGAAAAACTGTTTTTT. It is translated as CASSLGQGSLNEKLFF.

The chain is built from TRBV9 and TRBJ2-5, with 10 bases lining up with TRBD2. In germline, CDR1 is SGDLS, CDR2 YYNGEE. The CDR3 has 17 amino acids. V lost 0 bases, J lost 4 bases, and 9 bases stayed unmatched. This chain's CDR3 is CASSVGPSGGALETQYF. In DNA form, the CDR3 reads TGTGCCAGCAGCGTAGGGCCCAGCGGGGGGGCCTTAGAGACCCAGTACTTC.

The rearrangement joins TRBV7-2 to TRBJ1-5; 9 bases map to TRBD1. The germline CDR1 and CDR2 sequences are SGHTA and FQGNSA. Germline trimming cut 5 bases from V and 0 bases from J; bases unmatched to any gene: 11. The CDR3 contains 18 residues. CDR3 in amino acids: CASSPGQGSLNSNQPQHF. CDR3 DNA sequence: TGTGCCAGCAGCCCAGGACAGGGGTCCCTCAATAGCAATCAGCCCCAGCATTTT.